Given below is one T cell receptor (beta chain) in context. Its antigen is still unknown. The sample comes from a study of cytomegalovirus exposure and HLA in healthy donors. Study-level results: When analyzed later, the rates of TCR association showed variation by HLA locus, with DRB1 the most and HLA-C the fewest. The productive fraction for most TCR beta V segments was about 87% or about 30% in an earlier analysis. By a later analysis, the bulk of CMV-associated TCR beta chains appeared HLA-restricted.

The PCR contained 60 Vbeta and 13 Jbeta primers. Sequencing used immunoSEQ multiplex PCR; TCRdb keeps in-frame clones, though not all of them. The data hold around 130,000 clones, with approximately 8.7% observed a single time. Those who donated were healthy bone marrow donors. The receptor comes from a man between 40 and 49 years old in good health and CMV-seronegative. The sequenced material came from PBMCs.

CDR3 nucleotides: TGTGCCAGTAGTTCCGGACTAGCGGGGGTTGAAGAGACCCAGTACTTC. This translates into CASSSGLAGVEETQYF. This chain joins TRBV19 and TRBJ2-5, with 13 bases that match TRBD2. The CDR3 is 16 amino acids. The V gene end was trimmed by 5 bases and the J gene end by 3 bases; junction bases not matched to a gene: 6. The germline gives CDR1 LNHDA, CDR2 SQIVND (reference sequence).